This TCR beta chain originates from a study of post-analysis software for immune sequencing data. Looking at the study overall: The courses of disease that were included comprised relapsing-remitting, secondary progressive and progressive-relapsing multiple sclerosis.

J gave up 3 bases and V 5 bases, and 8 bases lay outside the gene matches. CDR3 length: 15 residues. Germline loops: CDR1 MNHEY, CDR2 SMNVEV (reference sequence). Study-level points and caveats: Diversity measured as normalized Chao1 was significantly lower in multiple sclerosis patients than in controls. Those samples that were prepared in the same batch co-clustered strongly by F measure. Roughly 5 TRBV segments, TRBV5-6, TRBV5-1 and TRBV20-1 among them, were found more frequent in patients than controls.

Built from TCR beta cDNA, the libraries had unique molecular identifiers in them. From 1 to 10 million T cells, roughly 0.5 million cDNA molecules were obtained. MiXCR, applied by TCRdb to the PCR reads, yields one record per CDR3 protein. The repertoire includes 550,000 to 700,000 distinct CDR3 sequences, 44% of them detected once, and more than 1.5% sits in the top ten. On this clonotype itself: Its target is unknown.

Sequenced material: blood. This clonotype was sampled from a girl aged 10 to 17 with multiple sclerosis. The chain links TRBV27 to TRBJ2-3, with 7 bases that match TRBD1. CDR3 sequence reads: CASSILAQGTDTQYF. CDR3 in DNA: TGTGCCAGCAGTATCTTAGCACAGGGGACAGATACGCAGTATTTT.